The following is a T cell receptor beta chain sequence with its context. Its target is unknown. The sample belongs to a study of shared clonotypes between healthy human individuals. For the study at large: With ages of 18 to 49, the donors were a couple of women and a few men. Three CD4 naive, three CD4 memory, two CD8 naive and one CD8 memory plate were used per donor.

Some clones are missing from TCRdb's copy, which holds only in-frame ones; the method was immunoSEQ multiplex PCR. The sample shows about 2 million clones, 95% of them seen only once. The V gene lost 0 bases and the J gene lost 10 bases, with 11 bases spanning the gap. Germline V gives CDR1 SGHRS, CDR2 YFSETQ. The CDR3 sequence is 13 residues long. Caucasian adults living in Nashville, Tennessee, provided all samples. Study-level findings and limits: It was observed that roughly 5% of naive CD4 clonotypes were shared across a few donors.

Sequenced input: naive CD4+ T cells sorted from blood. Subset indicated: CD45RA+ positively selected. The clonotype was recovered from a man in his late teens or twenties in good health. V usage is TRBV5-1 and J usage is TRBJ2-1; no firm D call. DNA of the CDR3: TGCGCCAGCAGCTTGGTGCCCGACGCGGAGCAGTTCTTC. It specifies CASSLVPDAEQFF.